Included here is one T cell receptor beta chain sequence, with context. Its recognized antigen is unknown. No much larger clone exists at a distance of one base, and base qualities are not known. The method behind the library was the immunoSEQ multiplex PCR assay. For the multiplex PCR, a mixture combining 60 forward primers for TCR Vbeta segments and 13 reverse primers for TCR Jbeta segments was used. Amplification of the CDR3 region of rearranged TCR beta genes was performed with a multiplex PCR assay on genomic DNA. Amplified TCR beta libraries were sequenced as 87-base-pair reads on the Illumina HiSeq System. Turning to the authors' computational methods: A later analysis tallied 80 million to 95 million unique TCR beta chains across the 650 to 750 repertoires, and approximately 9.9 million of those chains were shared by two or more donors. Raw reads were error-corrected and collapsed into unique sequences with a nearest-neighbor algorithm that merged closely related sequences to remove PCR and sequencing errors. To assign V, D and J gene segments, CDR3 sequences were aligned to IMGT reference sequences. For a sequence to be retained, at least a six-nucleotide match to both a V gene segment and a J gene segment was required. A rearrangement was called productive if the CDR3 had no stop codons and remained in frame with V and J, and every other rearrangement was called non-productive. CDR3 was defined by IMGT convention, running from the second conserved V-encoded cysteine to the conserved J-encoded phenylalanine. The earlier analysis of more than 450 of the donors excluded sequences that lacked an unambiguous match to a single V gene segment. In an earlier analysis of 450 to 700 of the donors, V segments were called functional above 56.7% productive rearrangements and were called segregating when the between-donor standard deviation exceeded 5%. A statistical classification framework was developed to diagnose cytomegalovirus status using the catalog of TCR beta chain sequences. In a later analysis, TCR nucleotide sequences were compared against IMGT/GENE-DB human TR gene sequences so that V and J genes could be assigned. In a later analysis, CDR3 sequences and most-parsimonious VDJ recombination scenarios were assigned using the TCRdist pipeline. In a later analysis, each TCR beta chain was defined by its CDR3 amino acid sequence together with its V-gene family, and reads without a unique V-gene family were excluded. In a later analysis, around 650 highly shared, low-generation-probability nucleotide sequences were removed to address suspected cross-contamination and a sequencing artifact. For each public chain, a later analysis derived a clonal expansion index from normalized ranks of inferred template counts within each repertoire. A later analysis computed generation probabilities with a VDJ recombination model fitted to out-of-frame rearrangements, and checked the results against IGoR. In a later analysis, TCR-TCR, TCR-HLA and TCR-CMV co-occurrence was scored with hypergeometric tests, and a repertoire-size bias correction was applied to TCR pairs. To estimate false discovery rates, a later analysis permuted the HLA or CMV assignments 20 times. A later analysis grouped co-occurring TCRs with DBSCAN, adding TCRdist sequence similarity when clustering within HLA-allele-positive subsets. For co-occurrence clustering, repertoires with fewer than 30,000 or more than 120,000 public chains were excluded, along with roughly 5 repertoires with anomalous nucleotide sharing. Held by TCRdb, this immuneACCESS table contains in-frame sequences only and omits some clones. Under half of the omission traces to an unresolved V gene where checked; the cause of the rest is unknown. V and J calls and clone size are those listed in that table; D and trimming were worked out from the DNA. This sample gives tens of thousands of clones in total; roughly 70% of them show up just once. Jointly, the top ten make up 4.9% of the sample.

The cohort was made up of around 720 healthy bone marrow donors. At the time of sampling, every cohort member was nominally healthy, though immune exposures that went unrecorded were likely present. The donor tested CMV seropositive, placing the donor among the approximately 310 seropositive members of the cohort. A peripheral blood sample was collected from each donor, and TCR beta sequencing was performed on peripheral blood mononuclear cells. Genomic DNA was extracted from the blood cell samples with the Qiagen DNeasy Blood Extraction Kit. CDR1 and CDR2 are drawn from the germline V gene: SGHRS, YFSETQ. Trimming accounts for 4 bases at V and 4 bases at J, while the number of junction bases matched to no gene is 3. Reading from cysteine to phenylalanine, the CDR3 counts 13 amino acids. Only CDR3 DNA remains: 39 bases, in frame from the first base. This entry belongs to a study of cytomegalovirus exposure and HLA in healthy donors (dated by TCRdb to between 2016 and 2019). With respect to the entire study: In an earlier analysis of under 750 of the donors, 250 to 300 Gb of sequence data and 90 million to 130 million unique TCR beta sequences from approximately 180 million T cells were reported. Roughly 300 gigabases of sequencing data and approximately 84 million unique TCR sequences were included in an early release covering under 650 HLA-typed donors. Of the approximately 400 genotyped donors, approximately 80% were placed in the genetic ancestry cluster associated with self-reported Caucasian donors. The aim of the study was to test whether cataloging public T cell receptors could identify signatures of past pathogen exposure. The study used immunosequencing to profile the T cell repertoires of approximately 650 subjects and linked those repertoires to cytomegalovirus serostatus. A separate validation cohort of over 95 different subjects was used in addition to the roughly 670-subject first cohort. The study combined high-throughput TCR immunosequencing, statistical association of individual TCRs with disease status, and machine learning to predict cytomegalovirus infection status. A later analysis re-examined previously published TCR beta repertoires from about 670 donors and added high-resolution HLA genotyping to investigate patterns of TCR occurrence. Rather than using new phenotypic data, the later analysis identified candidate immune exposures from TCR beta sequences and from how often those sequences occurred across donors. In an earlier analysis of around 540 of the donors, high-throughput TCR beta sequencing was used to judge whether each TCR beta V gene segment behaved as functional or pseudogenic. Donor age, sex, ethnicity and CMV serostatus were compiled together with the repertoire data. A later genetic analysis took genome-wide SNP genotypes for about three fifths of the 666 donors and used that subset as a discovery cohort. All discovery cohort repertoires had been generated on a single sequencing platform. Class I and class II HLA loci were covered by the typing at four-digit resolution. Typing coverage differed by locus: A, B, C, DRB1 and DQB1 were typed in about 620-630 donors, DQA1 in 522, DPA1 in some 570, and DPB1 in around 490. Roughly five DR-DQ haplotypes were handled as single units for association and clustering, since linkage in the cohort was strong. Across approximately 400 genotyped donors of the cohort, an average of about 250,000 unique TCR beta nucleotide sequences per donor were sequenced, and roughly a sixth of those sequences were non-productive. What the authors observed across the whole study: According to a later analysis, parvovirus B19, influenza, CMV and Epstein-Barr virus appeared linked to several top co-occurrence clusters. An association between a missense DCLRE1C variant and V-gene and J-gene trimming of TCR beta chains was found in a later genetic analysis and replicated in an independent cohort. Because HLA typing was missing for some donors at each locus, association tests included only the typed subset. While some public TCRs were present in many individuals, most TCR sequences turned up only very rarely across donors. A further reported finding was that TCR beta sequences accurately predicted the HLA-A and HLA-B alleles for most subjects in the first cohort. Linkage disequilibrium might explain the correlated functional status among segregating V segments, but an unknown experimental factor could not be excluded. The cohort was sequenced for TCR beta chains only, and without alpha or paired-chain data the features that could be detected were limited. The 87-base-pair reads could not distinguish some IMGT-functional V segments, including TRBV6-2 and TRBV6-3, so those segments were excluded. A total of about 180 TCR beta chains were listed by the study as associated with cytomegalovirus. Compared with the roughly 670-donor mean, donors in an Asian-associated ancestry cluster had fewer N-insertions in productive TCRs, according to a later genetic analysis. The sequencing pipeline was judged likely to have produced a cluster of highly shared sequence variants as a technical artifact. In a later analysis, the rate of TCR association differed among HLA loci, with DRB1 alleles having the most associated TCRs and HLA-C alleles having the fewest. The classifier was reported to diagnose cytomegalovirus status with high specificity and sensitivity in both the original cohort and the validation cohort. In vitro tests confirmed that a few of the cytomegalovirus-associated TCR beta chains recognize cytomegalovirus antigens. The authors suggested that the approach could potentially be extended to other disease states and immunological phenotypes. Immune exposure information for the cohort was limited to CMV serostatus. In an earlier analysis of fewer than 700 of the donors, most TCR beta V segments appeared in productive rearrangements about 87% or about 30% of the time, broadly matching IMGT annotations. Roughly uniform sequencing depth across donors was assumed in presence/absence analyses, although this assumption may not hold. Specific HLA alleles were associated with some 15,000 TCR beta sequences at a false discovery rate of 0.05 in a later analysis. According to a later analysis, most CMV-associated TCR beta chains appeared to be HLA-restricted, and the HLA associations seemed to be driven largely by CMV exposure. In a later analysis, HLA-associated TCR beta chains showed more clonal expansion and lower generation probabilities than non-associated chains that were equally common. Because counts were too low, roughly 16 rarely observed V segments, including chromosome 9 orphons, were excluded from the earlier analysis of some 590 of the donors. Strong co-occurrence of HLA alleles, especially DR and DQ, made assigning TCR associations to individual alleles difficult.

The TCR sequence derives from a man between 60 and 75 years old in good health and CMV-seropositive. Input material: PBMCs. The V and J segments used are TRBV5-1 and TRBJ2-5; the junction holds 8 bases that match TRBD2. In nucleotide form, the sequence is TGCGCCAGCAGCCAAACTAGCGGAGAGACCCAGTACTTC. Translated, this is CASSQTSGETQYF.